Listed here are 15 T cell receptor beta chains from one sample, sequenced in a study of blood T cell repertoires in COVID-19. The protocol was immunoSEQ multiplex PCR, while the TCRdb copy is restricted to in-frame clones and leaves out a portion. The sample lists fewer than 250,000 clones; approximately 84% were seen once. The source material was peripheral blood. The receptors originated from a man aged 45 to 65 with acute or convalescent COVID-19.

The V and J genes are TRBV9 and TRBJ2-3; TRBD1 is a possible D gene (5 bases). From germline, CDR1 is SGDLS and CDR2 YYNGEE. The V and J ends lost 2 bases and 0 bases respectively, with 19 bases between them. The CDR3 covers 18 residues. The CDR3 nucleotides read TGTGCCAGCAGCGTTAATACAGGCAGGGCTATTAGCACAGATACGCAGTATTTT. Its translation: CASSVNTGRAISTDTQYF.

This sequence joins TRBV19 and TRBJ1-5, with D perhaps TRBD1 (5 bases). Between the trimmed V and J ends, which lost 0 bases and 6 bases, there was a span of 12 bases. This CDR3 contains 15 residues. Per the germline V gene, CDR1 is LNHDA and CDR2 is SQIVND (reference sequence). CDR3 DNA sequence: TGTGCCAGTAGTATAGATCCCAGGGAAGGTCAGCCCCAGCATTTT. It translates to CASSIDPREGQPQHF.

The chain has TRBV12-3 or TRBV12-4 and TRBJ1-2; D unresolved. The length of the CDR3 is 12 residues. Trimming pared 3 bases from V and 4 bases from J, leaving 6 bases between. In DNA form, the CDR3 reads TGTGCCAGCAGTTTGGGCCTCTATGGCTACACCTTC. The encoded protein is CASSLGLYGYTF.

This chain links TRBV9 with TRBJ2-1, with 10 bases identical to TRBD2. Germline V gives CDR1 SGDLS, CDR2 YYNGEE. The CDR3 runs to 19 residues. V lost 4 bases, J lost 2 bases, and 15 bases stayed unmatched. CDR3 amino acids: CASSRSGLAGVGTYNEQFF. The DNA of the CDR3 is TGTGCCAGCAGCCGGTCCGGTCTAGCGGGAGTGGGGACCTACAATGAGCAGTTCTTC.

V usage is TRBV19 and J usage is TRBJ1-5; 7 bases align to TRBD1. Looked up from germline, CDR1 is LNHDA and CDR2 is SQIVND (reference sequence). J gave up 7 bases and V 2 bases, and 8 bases lay outside the gene matches. This CDR3 contains 15 residues. CDR3 amino acids: CASSIFTTGNQPQHF. In DNA form, the CDR3 reads TGTGCCAGTAGTATATTTACGACAGGGAACCAGCCCCAGCATTTT.

The V and J genes are TRBV9 and TRBJ2-1; D remains unclear. The CDR3 has 14 amino acids. V was trimmed by 4 bases and J by 3 bases, leaving 11 bases between them. Germline V lookup: CDR1 SGDLS, CDR2 YYNGEE. The CDR3 sequence: CASSKKEIYNEQFF. CDR3 bases: TGTGCCAGCAGCAAAAAAGAGATCTACAATGAGCAGTTCTTC.

The V and J genes are TRBV18 and TRBJ1-1; D might be TRBD1 (6 bases). V gave up 4 bases and J gave up 0 bases, with 15 bases separating them. The CDR3 runs to 16 residues. CDR1 and CDR2 from the germline V gene are KGHSH and LQKENI. The CDR3 nucleotides are TGTGCCAGCTCACGTGGGGGGGCCAGCATGAACACTGAAGCTTTCTTT. This encodes CASSRGGASMNTEAFF.

V and J are TRBV7-8 and TRBJ1-5; D not resolved. Trimming took 3 bases from V and 11 from J, leaving 14 bases between them. Germline CDR1 SGHVS, CDR2 FQNEAQ. The length of the CDR3 is 13 residues. CDR3 loop: CASSFFGVGAQHF. CDR3 DNA sequence: TGTGCCAGCAGCTTCTTCGGGGTTGGAGCCCAGCATTTT.

The rearrangement joins TRBV5-8 to TRBJ1-2, with 8 bases matching TRBD1. This CDR3 has 15 amino acids. Germline V gives CDR1 SGHTS, CDR2 YDEGEE. Losses at the gene ends were 3 bases for V and 4 bases for J; bases not matched to a gene: 8. This CDR3 is CASSSLGRGLYGYTF. In DNA, the CDR3 is TGTGCCAGCAGCTCGCTTGGCAGGGGGCTCTATGGCTACACCTTC.

V is TRBV28 and J is TRBJ2-1, with D maybe TRBD2 (5 bases). V lost 4 bases to trimming and J lost 8 bases, with 12 bases between them. The CDR3 consists of 13 residues. Germline CDR1 reads MDHEN; CDR2 reads SYDVKM. The CDR3 nucleotides are TGTGCCAGCAGTTCCAGCGGAAGGGATGAGCAGTTCTTC. Amino acids: CASSSSGRDEQFF.

The genes are TRBV19 and TRBJ1-5; 7 bases agree with TRBD1. This CDR3 contains 14 residues. Germline V CDR1 and CDR2: LNHDA, SQIVND (reference sequence). The junction had 7 bases not matched to a gene; V was cut back by 6 bases and J by 5 bases. This CDR3 reads CASSRRGQDQPQHF. The CDR3 bases are TGTGCCAGTAGCCGGAGGGGGCAAGATCAGCCCCAGCATTTT.

This clone was counted a few times. The V and J genes are TRBV30 and TRBJ2-2, with D perhaps TRBD2 (5 bases). Looked up from germline, CDR1 is GTSNPN and CDR2 is SVGIG (reference sequence). There are 14 residues in the CDR3. Trimming pared 0 bases from V and 5 bases from J, leaving 10 bases between. The CDR3 DNA sequence: TGTGCCTGGAGTGTATTCCGGGAAACCGGGGAGCTGTTTTTT. Translating it yields CAWSVFRETGELFF.

This chain joins TRBV5-1 and TRBJ2-5; D possibly corresponds to TRBD2 (6 bases). The CDR3 spans 15 residues. The germline gives CDR1 SGHRS, CDR2 YFSETQ. V was shortened by 1 base and J by 4 bases, with 14 bases between the two germline ends. The CDR3 DNA is TGCGCCAGCAGCTTGTATGGCGGGGAAGGAGAGACCCAGTACTTC. Encoded protein: CASSLYGGEGETQYF.

The rearrangement joins TRBV2 to TRBJ1-6, with D unresolved. CDR1 SNHLY and CDR2 FYNNEI come from the germline V gene. Trimming pared 5 bases from V and 0 bases from J, leaving 11 bases between. This CDR3 has 16 amino acids. The CDR3 spells CASSRNRGSYNSPLHF. DNA of the CDR3: TGTGCCAGCAGTAGAAACCGGGGCTCCTATAATTCACCCCTCCACTTT.

The table lists this clone with a count of one. V is TRBV4-1 and J is TRBJ2-7; 8 nucleotides agree with TRBD2. Germline CDR1 is MGHRA and CDR2 is YSYEKL. J was trimmed by 2 bases and V by 1 base; bases with no gene match: 4. This CDR3 has 15 amino acids. Here the CDR3 reads CASSQVTSATYEQYF. The CDR3 region has the DNA TGCGCCAGCAGCCAAGTGACTAGCGCGACCTACGAGCAGTACTTC.